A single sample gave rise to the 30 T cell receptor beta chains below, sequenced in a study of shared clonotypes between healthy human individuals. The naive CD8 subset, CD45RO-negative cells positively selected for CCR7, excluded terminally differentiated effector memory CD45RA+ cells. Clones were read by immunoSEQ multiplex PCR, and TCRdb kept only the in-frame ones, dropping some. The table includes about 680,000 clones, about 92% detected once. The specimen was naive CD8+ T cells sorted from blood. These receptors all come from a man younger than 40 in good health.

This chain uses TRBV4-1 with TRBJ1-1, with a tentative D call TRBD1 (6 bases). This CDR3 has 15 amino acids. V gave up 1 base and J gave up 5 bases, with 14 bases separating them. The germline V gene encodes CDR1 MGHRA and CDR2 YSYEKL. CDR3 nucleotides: TGCGCCAGCAGCCAAGTAAACGCGGGGGCGACTGAAGCTTTCTTT. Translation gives CASSQVNAGATEAFF.

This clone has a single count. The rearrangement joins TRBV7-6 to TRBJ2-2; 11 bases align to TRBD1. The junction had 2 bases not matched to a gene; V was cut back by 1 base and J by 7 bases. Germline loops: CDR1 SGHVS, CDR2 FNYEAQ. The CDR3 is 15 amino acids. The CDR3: CASSLGTGGVGELFF. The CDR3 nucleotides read TGTGCCAGCAGCTTAGGGACAGGGGGCGTCGGGGAGCTGTTTTTT.

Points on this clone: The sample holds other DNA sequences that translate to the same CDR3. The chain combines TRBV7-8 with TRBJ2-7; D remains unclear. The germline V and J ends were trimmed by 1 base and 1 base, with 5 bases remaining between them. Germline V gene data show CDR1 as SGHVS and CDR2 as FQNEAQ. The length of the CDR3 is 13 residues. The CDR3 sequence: CASSLGVSYEQYF. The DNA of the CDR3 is TGTGCCAGCAGCTTAGGGGTTTCCTACGAGCAGTACTTC.

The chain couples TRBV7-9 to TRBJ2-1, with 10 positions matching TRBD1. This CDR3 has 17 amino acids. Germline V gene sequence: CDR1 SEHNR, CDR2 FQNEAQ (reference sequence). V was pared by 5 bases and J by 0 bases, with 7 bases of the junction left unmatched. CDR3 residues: CASSGQTGGSSYNEQFF. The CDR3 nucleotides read TGTGCCAGCAGCGGACAGACAGGGGGCAGCTCCTACAATGAGCAGTTCTTC.

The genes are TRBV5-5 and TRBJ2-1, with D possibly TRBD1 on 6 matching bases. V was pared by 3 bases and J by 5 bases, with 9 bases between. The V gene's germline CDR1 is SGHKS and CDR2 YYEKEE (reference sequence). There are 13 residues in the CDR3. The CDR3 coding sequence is TGTGCCAGCAGCTGGACAGCAAACAATGAGCAGTTCTTC. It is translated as CASSWTANNEQFF. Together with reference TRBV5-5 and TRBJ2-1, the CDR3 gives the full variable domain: DAGVTQSPTHLIKTRGQQVTLRCSPISGHKSVSWYQQVLGQGPQFIFQYYEKEERGRGNFPDRFSARQFPNYSSELNVNALLLGDSALYLCASSWTANNEQFFGPGTRLTVL.

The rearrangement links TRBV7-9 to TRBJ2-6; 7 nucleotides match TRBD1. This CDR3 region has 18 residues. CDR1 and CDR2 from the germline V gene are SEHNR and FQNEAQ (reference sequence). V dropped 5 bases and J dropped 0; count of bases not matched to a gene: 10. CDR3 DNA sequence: TGTGCCAGCAGCCTAGGGGTGAGACAGGGCTCTGGGGCCAACGTCCTGACTTTC. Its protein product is CASSLGVRQGSGANVLTF.

The CDR3 DNA reads TGTGCCAGCAGTGAAGCTGCAGGGCCTTACTCCTACGAGCAGTACTTC. Protein sequence: CASSEAAGPYSYEQYF. The chain carries TRBV6-1 and TRBJ2-7, with D tentatively TRBD1 (5 bases). The CDR3 consists of 16 residues. V dropped 0 bases and J dropped 0 bases, with 12 bases sitting between them. Per the germline V gene, CDR1 is MNHNS and CDR2 is SASEGT.

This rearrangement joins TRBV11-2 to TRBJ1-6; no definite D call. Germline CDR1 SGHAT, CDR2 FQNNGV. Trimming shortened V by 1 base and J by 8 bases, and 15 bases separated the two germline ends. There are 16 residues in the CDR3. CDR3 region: CASSLGPAGWDSPLHF. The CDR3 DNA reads TGTGCCAGCAGCTTAGGCCCAGCGGGGTGGGATTCACCCCTCCACTTT.

The CDR3 is CASSLYVGQSGTDTQYF. The CDR3 DNA sequence: TGTGCCAGCAGCTTATATGTGGGACAGTCAGGCACAGATACGCAGTATTTT. V gene TRBV11-2 combines with J gene TRBJ2-3, with 7 bases aligning to TRBD1. Trimming cost V 2 bases and J 1 base; bases outside gene matches: 9. Germline CDR1 SGHAT, CDR2 FQNNGV. This CDR3 is 17 amino acids long.

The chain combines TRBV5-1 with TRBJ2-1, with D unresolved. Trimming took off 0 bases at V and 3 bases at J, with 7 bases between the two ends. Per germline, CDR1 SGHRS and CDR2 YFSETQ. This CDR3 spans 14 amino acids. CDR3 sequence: CASSLDTGYNEQFF. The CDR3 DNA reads TGCGCCAGCAGCTTGGATACTGGCTACAATGAGCAGTTCTTC.

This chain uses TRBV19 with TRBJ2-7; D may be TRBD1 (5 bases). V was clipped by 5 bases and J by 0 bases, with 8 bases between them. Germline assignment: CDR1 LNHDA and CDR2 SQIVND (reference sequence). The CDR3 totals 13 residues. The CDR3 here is CASSGAGSYEQYF. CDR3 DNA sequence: TGTGCCAGTAGTGGGGCCGGCTCCTACGAGCAGTACTTC.

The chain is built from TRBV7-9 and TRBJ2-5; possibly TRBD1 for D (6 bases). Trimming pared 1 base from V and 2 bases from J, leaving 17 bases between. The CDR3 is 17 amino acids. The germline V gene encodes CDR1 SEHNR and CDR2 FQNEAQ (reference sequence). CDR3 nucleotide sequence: TGTGCCAGCAGCTTAGAGGATGGTTGGGGGCAGCAAGAGACCCAGTACTTC. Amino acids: CASSLEDGWGQQETQYF.

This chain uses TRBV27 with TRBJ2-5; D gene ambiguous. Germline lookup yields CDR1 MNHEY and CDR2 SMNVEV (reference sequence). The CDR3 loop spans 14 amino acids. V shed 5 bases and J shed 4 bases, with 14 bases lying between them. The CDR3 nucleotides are TGTGCCAGCAGTACTGAGTGGACGGGAGAGACCCAGTACTTC. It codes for CASSTEWTGETQYF.

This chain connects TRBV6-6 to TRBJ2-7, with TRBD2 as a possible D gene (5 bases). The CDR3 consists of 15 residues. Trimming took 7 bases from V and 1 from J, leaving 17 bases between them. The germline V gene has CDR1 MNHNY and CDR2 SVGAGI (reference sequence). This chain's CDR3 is CASTLERVGSYEQYF. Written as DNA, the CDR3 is TGTGCCAGCACCCTAGAGAGGGTCGGATCCTACGAGCAGTACTTC.

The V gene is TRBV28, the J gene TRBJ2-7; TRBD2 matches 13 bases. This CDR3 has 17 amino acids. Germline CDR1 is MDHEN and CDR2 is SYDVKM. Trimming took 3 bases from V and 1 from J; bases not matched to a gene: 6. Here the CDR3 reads CASSFGTSGKGSYEQYF. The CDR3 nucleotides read TGTGCCAGCAGTTTTGGGACTAGCGGGAAAGGATCCTACGAGCAGTACTTC.

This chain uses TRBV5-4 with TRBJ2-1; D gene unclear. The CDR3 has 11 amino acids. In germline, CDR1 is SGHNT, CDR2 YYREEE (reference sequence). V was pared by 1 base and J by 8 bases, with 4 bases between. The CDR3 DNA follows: TGTGCCAGCAGCTTGAGTCATGAGCAGTTCTTC. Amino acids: CASSLSHEQFF.

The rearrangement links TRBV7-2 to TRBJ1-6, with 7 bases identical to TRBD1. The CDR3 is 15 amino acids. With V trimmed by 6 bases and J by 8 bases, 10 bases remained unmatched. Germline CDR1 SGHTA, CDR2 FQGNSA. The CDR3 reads CASSDRQGWDSPLHF. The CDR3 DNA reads TGTGCCAGCAGTGACAGACAGGGTTGGGATTCACCCCTCCACTTT.

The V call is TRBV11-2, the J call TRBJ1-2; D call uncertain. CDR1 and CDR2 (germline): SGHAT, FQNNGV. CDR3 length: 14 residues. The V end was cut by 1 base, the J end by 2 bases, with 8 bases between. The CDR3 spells CASSLGRLNYGYTF. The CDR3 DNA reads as TGTGCCAGCAGCTTAGGCAGGTTAAACTATGGCTACACCTTC.

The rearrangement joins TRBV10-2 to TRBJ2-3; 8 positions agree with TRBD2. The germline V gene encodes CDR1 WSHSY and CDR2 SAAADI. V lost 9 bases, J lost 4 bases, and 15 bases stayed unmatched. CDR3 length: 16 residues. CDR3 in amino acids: CASGGASGLPADTQYF. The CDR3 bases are TGCGCCAGTGGAGGGGCTAGCGGGCTCCCTGCAGATACGCAGTATTTT.

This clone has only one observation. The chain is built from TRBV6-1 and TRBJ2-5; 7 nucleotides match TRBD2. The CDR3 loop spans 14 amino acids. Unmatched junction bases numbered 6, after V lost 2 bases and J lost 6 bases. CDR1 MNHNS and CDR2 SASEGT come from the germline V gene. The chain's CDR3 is CASSERLAAKTQYF. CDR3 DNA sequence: TGTGCCAGCAGTGAAAGACTAGCTGCGAAGACCCAGTACTTC.

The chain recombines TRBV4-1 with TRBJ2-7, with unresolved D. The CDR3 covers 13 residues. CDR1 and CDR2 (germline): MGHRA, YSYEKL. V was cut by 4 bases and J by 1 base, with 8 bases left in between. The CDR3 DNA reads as TGCGCCAGCAGCCGAACGAAATCCTACGAGCAGTACTTC. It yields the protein CASSRTKSYEQYF.

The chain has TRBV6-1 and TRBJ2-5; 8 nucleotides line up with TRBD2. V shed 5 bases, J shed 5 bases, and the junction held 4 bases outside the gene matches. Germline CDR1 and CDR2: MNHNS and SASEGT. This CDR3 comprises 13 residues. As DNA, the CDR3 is TGTGCCAGCAGTCGGGGGGGTGGGGAGACCCAGTACTTC. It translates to CASSRGGGETQYF.

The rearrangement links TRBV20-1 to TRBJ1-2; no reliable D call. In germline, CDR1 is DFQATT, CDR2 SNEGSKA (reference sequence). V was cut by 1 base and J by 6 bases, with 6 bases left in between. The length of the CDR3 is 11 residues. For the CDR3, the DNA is TGCAGTGCTAGAGCGCTCGATGGCTACACCTTC. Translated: CSARALDGYTF.

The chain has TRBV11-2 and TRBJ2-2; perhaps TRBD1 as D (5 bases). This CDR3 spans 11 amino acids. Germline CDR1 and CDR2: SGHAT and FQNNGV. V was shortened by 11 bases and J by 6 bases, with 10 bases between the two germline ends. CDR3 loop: CAAQGSGELFF. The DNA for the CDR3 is TGTGCCGCCCAGGGCTCCGGGGAGCTGTTTTTT.

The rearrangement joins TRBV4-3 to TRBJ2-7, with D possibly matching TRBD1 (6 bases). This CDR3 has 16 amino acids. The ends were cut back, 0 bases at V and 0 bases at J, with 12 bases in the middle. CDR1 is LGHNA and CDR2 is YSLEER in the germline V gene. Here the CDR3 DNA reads TGCGCCAGCAGCCAAGATATTGGGACATTCTCCTACGAGCAGTACTTC. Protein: CASSQDIGTFSYEQYF.

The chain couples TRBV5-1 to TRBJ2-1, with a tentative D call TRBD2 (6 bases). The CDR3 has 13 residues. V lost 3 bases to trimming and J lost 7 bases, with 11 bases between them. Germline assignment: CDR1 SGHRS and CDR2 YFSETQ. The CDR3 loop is CASSSGTFNEQFF. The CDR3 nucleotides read TGCGCCAGCAGCTCCGGGACTTTTAATGAGCAGTTCTTC.

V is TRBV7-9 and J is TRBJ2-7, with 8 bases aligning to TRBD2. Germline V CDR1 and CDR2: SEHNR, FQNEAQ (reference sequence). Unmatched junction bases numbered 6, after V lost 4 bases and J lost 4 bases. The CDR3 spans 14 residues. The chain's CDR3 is CASSWRGAKYEQYF. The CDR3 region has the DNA TGTGCCAGCAGCTGGCGGGGGGCTAAGTACGAGCAGTACTTC. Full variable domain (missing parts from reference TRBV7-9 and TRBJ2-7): DTGVSQNPRHKITKRGQNVTFRCDPISEHNRLYWYRQTLGQGPEFLTYFQNEAQLEKSRLLSDRFSAERPKGSFSTLEIQRTEQGDSAMYLCASSWRGAKYEQYFGPGTRLTVT.

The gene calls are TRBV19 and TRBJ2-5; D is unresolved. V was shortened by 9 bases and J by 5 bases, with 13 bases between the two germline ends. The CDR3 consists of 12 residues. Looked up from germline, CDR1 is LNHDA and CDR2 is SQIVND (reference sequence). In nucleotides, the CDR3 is TGTGCCAGCTCGCCCCTTGGGGAGACCCAGTACTTC. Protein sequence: CASSPLGETQYF.

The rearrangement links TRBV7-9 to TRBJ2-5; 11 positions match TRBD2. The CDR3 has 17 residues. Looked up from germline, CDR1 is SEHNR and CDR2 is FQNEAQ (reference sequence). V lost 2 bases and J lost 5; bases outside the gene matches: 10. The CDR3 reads CASSLFGTSGSRETQYF. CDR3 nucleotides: TGTGCCAGCAGCTTATTTGGGACTAGCGGTTCGCGGGAGACCCAGTACTTC.

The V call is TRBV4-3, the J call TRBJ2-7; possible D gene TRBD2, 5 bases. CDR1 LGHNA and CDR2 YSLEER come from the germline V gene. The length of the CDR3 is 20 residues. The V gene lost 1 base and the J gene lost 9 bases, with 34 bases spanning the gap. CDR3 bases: TGCGCCAGCAGCCAAGTTGGAGGTTACTACGAGCGCCCTACCCCTACGGCGCAGTACTTC. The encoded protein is CASSQVGGYYERPTPTAQYF.